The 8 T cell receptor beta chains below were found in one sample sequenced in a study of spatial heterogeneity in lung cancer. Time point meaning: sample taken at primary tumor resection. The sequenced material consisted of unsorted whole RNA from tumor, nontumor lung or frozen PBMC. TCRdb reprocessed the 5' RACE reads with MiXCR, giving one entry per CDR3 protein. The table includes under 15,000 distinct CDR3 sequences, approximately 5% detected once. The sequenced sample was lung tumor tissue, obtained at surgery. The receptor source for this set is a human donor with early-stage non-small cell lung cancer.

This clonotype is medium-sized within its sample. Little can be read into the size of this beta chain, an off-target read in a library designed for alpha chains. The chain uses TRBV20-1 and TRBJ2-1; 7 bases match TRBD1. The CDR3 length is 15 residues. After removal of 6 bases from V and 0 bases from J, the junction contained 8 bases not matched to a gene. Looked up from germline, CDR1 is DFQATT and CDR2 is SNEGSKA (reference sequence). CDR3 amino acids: CSAPGTAHSYNEQFF. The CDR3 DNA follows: TGCAGTGCGCCCGGGACAGCCCACTCCTACAATGAGCAGTTCTTC.

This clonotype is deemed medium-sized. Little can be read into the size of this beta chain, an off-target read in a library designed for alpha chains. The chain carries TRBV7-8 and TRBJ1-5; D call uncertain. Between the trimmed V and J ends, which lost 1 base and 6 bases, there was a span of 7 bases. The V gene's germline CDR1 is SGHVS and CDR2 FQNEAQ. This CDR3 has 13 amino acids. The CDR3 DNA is TGTGCCAGCAGCTTAGGGTTTACTCAGCCCCAGCATTTT. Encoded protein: CASSLGFTQPQHF.

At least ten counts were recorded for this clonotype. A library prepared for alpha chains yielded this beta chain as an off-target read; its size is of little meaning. CDR3 in amino acids: CASSSGLTTTTLFF. The CDR3 nucleotides read TGTGCCAGCTCTTCTGGGCTCACCACTACGACACTGTTTTTT. This rearrangement joins TRBV18 to TRBJ1-4; no clear D gene. Germline CDR1 KGHSH, CDR2 LQKENI. The CDR3 length is 14 residues. The V gene lost 6 bases and the J gene lost 13 bases, with 21 bases spanning the gap.

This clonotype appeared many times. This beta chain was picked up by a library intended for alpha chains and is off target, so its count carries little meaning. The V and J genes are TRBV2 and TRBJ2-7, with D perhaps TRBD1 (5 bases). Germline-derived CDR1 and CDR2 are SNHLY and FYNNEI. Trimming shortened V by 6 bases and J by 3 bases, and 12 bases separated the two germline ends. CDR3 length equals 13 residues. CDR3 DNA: TGTGCCAGCAGAGGAGTCAGGGACTACGAGCAGTACGTC. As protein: CASRGVRDYEQYV.

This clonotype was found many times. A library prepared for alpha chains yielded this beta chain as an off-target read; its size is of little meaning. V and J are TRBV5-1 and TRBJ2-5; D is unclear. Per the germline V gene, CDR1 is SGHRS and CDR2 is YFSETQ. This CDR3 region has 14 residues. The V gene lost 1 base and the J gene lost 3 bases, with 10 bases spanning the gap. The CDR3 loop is CASSLSNSEETQYF. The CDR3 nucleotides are TGCGCCAGCAGCTTGAGCAACAGTGAAGAGACCCAGTACTTC.

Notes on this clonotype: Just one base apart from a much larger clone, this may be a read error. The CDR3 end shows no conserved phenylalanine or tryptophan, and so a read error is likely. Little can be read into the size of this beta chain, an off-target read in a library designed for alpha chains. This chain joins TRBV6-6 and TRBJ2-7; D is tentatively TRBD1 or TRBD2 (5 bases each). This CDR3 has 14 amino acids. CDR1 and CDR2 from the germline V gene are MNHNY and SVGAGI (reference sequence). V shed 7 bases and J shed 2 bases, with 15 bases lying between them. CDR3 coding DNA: TGTGCCAGCACAAGAGGGGACGGCGCCTACGAGCAGTACGAC. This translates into CASTRGDGAYEQYD.

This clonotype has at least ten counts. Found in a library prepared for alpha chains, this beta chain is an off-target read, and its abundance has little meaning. The CDR3 sequence: CASSSTTAGGTIYF. Here the CDR3 DNA reads TGTGCCAGCAGCTCCACAACCGCCGGGGGCACCATATATTTT. The chain couples TRBV7-9 to TRBJ1-3, with D perhaps matching TRBD1 (5 bases). This CDR3 spans 14 amino acids. Germline V gene lookup returns CDR1 SEHNR and CDR2 FQNEAQ (reference sequence). V shed 4 bases and J shed 9 bases, with 16 bases lying between them.

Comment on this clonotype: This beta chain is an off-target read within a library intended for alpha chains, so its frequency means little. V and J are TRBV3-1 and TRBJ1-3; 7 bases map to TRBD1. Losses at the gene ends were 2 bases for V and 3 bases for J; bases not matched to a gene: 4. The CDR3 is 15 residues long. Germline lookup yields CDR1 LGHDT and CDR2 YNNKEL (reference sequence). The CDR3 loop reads CASSQTTGIGNTIYF. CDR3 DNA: TGTGCCAGCAGCCAAACGACAGGGATTGGAAACACCATATATTTT. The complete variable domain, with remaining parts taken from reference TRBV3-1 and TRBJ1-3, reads DTAVSQTPKYLVTQMGNDKSIKCEQNLGHDTMYWYKQDSKKFLKIMFSYNNKELIINETVPNRFSPKSPDKAHLNLHINSLELGDSAVYFCASSQTTGIGNTIYFGEGSWLTVV.